Each of the 21 T cell receptor beta chains below was sequenced from the same sample in a study of cytomegalovirus exposure and HLA in healthy donors (dated by TCRdb to 2016 to 2017). Libraries were made using the immunoSEQ multiplex PCR assay. A mixture of 60 forward primers for TCR Vbeta segments and 13 reverse primers for TCR Jbeta segments was used in the multiplex PCR. In TCRdb, the immuneACCESS table is reduced to in-frame sequences with V and J assigned. These tables do not hold every clone; where another copy was compared, an unresolved V gene accounts for under half, and the others remain unexplained. This sample's records show tens of thousands of clones. 0.95% to 1.3% of the sample is taken by the ten largest. Input material: PBMCs. These receptor sequences come from a woman aged 30 to 39 in good health and CMV-seronegative.

This chain uses TRBV6-1 with TRBJ1-2; tentatively, D is TRBD1 (6 bases). The CDR3 has 15 amino acids. With 6 bases removed from V and 2 bases from J, the gap between germline ends came to 16 bases. Germline-derived CDR1 and CDR2 are MNHNS and SASEGT. The CDR3 reads CASRQGAGVNYGYTF. Written as DNA, the CDR3 is TGTGCCAGCAGGCAAGGGGCAGGGGTGAACTATGGCTACACCTTC.

The chain uses TRBV7-6 and TRBJ2-5; 7 bases match TRBD2. CDR1 SGHVS and CDR2 FNYEAQ come from the germline V gene. With V trimmed by 0 bases and J by 7 bases, 8 bases remained unmatched. The CDR3 runs to 15 residues. The CDR3 sequence is CASSLASAGEMTQYF. The CDR3 DNA is TGTGCCAGCAGCTTAGCATCTGCGGGAGAAATGACCCAGTACTTC.

The J gene is TRBJ2-1, the V gene TRBV18; TRBD1 might be the D (5 bases). This CDR3 spans 15 amino acids. Germline-derived CDR1 and CDR2 are KGHSH and LQKENI. V was pared by 1 base and J by 5 bases, with 12 bases between. CDR3 in amino acids: CASSPRQGGDNEQFF. The DNA of the CDR3 is TGTGCCAGCTCACCACGGCAGGGTGGGGACAATGAGCAGTTCTTC.

J is TRBJ2-1 and V is TRBV30; the D gene is possibly TRBD2 (6 bases). V was cut by 1 base and J by 10 bases, with 8 bases left in between. Per the germline V gene, CDR1 is GTSNPN and CDR2 is SVGIG (reference sequence). The CDR3 is 11 residues long. CDR3 protein: CAWSGRVEQFF. The CDR3 DNA reads TGTGCCTGGAGTGGGAGGGTAGAGCAGTTCTTC.

The rearrangement uses TRBV15 and TRBJ1-3; D might be TRBD1 (6 bases). There are 15 residues in the CDR3. V was shortened by 0 bases and J by 1 base, with 7 bases between the two germline ends. Germline V gives CDR1 LNHNV, CDR2 YYDKDF (reference sequence). DNA of the CDR3: TGTGCCACCAGCAGAGATAGGGGGTCTGGAAACACCATATATTTT. Amino acid sequence: CATSRDRGSGNTIYF. Combining the CDR3 with reference TRBV15 and TRBJ1-3 gives the whole variable domain DAMVIQNPRYQVTQFGKPVTLSCSQTLNHNVMYWYQQKSSQAPKLLFHYYDKDFNNEADTPDNFQSRRPNTSFCFLDIRSPGLGDTAMYLCATSRDRGSGNTIYFGEGSWLTVV.

V gene TRBV12-5 combines with J gene TRBJ1-1; no firm D call. This CDR3 spans 14 amino acids. V was cut by 3 bases and J by 1 base, with 9 bases left in between. Germline CDR1 reads LGHNT; CDR2 reads FRNRAP. The CDR3 coding sequence is TGTGCTAGTGGTTTAGCAACAGCGAACACTGAAGCTTTCTTT. Translated: CASGLATANTEAFF. Together with reference TRBV12-5 and TRBJ1-1, the CDR3 gives the full variable domain: DARVTQTPRHKVTEMGQEVTMRCQPILGHNTVFWYRQTMMQGLELLAYFRNRAPLDDSGMPKDRFSAEMPDATLATLKIQPSEPRDSAVYFCASGLATANTEAFFGQGTRLTVV.

The rearrangement links TRBV5-1 to TRBJ1-4; 7 bases map to TRBD1. The junction had 7 bases not matched to a gene; V was cut back by 0 bases and J by 8 bases. The CDR3 covers 15 residues. Germline CDR1 SGHRS, CDR2 YFSETQ. CDR3 coding DNA: TGCGCCAGCAGCTTGGTAGCAGGGGGTGAAGAAAAACTGTTTTTT. Protein: CASSLVAGGEEKLFF.

V and J are TRBV9 and TRBJ1-3; D possibly corresponds to TRBD1 (5 bases). The germline gives CDR1 SGDLS, CDR2 YYNGEE. The V end lost 0 bases, the J end lost 1 base, and 11 bases lay between the germline ends. The CDR3 extends over 16 amino acids. Written as DNA, the CDR3 is TGTGCCAGCAGCGTAGAAAGGGGAATATCTGGAAACACCATATATTTT. It encodes CASSVERGISGNTIYF.

This sequence joins TRBV6-1 and TRBJ1-1; the D gene is possibly TRBD1 (6 bases). This CDR3 spans 14 amino acids. Germline V gene data show CDR1 as MNHNS and CDR2 as SASEGT. The germline V and J ends were trimmed by 7 bases and 4 bases, with 16 bases remaining between them. The CDR3 loop reads CASTHRTDSTEAFF. The CDR3 region has the DNA TGTGCCAGCACCCACCGGACAGACTCCACTGAAGCTTTCTTT.

V gene TRBV19 combines with J gene TRBJ2-3, with D hard to call. The germline V gene has CDR1 LNHDA and CDR2 SQIVND (reference sequence). CDR3 length: 13 amino acids. Trimming removed 4 bases at V and 2 bases at J, with 7 bases between. This CDR3 is CASSTPNTDTQYF. CDR3 bases: TGTGCCAGTAGTACCCCAAACACAGATACGCAGTATTTT.

The chain joins TRBV7-8 to TRBJ1-1; TRBD1 is a possible D gene (5 bases). This CDR3 has 13 residues. V was trimmed by 1 base and J by 6 bases, leaving 9 bases between them. Germline V gives CDR1 SGHVS, CDR2 FQNEAQ. The CDR3 reads CASSLDGGAEAFF. CDR3 nucleotide sequence: TGTGCCAGCAGCTTAGACGGGGGGGCTGAAGCTTTCTTT.

The V call is TRBV27, the J call TRBJ1-1; D is undetermined. The V end lost 2 bases, the J end lost 1 base, and 11 bases lay between the germline ends. The CDR3 extends over 15 amino acids. Germline CDR1 MNHEY, CDR2 SMNVEV (reference sequence). The CDR3 region is CASSLGGNGNTEAFF. The CDR3 DNA follows: TGTGCCAGCAGTTTAGGCGGGAATGGGAACACTGAAGCTTTCTTT.

The V and J genes are TRBV19 and TRBJ2-7, with D maybe TRBD1 (6 bases). The CDR3 is 13 residues long. V was trimmed by 6 bases and J by 2 bases, leaving 11 bases between them. Germline-derived CDR1 and CDR2 are LNHDA and SQIVND (reference sequence). The CDR3, as DNA: TGTGCCAGTAGCAAACAGGGAACCTACGAGCAGTACTTC. Its protein product is CASSKQGTYEQYF. Supplemented by reference TRBV19 and TRBJ2-7, the full variable domain reads DGGITQSPKYLFRKEGQNVTLSCEQNLNHDAMYWYRQDPGQGLRLIYYSQIVNDFQKGDIAEGYSVSREKKESFPLTVTSAQKNPTAFYLCASSKQGTYEQYFGPGTRLTVT.

The rearrangement links TRBV6-5 to TRBJ1-5; perhaps TRBD1 as D (5 bases). This CDR3 has 14 amino acids. Germline V gives CDR1 MNHEY, CDR2 SVGAGI. V was cut by 1 base and J by 6 bases, with 10 bases left in between. CDR3 amino acids: CASSYFRGGQPQHF. CDR3 sequence (DNA): TGTGCCAGCAGTTACTTTAGGGGAGGTCAGCCCCAGCATTTT.

The chain links TRBV7-9 to TRBJ2-2; TRBD2 agrees at 10 bases. The V gene's germline CDR1 is SEHNR and CDR2 FQNEAQ (reference sequence). The CDR3 consists of 16 residues. Trimming took 4 bases from V and 4 from J; bases not matched to a gene: 6. DNA for the CDR3: TGTGCCAGCAGCTCCGGACTAGCGGCCTTCACCGGGGAGCTGTTTTTT. Residues: CASSSGLAAFTGELFF.

CDR3 nucleotides: TGTGCCAGCAGTGGCGACTTCTACGAGCAGTACTTC. Residues: CASSGDFYEQYF. The rearrangement joins TRBV6-1 to TRBJ2-7, with D unclear. Trimming stripped 4 bases from V and 3 bases from J, with 7 bases between. The CDR3 has 12 amino acids. Germline CDR1 and CDR2: MNHNS and SASEGT.

In the case of this clone: Germline is not matched at one junction end, which may reflect a read error. The chain couples TRBV30 to TRBJ1-1, with 7 bases identical to TRBD1. The CDR3 is 15 residues long. CDR1 and CDR2 (germline): GTSNPN, SVGIG (reference sequence). In DNA, the CDR3 is TGTGCCGGGAGTGTAAGGGGGCTCATGAACACTGAAGCTTTCTTT. Translated, it gives CAGSVRGLMNTEAFF.

This rearrangement joins TRBV4-2 to TRBJ1-1; no firm D call. The germline V gene encodes CDR1 LGHNA and CDR2 YNFKEQ. This CDR3 is built from 13 residues. V dropped 3 bases and J dropped 2 bases, with 7 bases sitting between them. CDR3 sequence reads: CASSQGRNTEAFF. Here the CDR3 DNA reads TGTGCCAGCAGCCAGGGCCGTAACACTGAAGCTTTCTTT.

The V and J genes are TRBV30 and TRBJ1-2; a possible D gene is TRBD1 (6 bases). The CDR3 runs 13 residues. V lost 0 bases and J 8 bases, leaving 13 bases between the germline ends. Germline V lookup: CDR1 GTSNPN, CDR2 SVGIG (reference sequence). Written as DNA, the CDR3 is TGTGCCTGGAGTGTAAAGTTCAGGGGAGGCTACACCTTC. Translation: CAWSVKFRGGYTF.

The CDR3 spells CASSTSVLGDTQYF. Here the CDR3 DNA reads TGTGCCAGCAGTACTAGCGTTCTAGGAGATACGCAGTATTTT. The chain has TRBV27 and TRBJ2-3; 7 bases are a match to TRBD2. Germline V lookup: CDR1 MNHEY, CDR2 SMNVEV (reference sequence). This CDR3 has 14 residues. With V trimmed by 5 bases and J by 5 bases, 7 bases remained unmatched.

The chain links TRBV6-5 to TRBJ2-7; tentatively, D is TRBD1 (5 bases). With 6 bases removed from V and 2 bases from J, the gap between germline ends came to 17 bases. The CDR3 totals 15 residues. Germline V CDR1 and CDR2: MNHEY, SVGAGI. The CDR3 loop reads CASRSGSAEAYEQYF. The CDR3 DNA sequence: TGTGCCAGCAGGTCAGGGTCCGCTGAGGCCTACGAGCAGTACTTC.